The clone carrying this TCR beta chain was observed a handful of times. The data belong to a study of T cells in Graves' hyperthyroidism and ophthalmopathy. Diagnoses were established using clinical symptoms, serum thyroxine and TRAb, thyroid ultrasound and orbital computed tomography. Fresh 10 ml peripheral blood yielded PBMCs. V was pared by 5 bases and J by 6 bases, with 3 bases of the junction left unmatched. Germline CDR1 is DFQATT and CDR2 is SNEGSKA (reference sequence). This CDR3 has 13 amino acids. RNA transcripts gave rise to amplified TCR beta CDR3 regions. HTBI primers drove first-round RT-PCR of the TCR CDR3. One entry per CDR3 protein results from TCRdb running MiXCR on the multiplex PCR reads. The table has roughly 300,000 distinct CDR3 sequences, about 20% seen once.

The sequencing input was blood. The chain has TRBV20-1 and TRBJ2-3; 12 bases line up with TRBD2. This sequence was found in a woman between 45 and 60 years old with Graves' hyperthyroidism. The CDR3 spells CSASGTSGDTQYF. The CDR3 bases are TGCAGTGCTTCCGGGACTAGCGGGGATACGCAGTATTTT.